The clone carrying this T cell receptor beta chain showed up many times. Its target is unknown. Germline assignment: CDR1 SGHTA and CDR2 FQGNSA. The trim removed 6 bases at V and 2 bases at J, leaving 6 bases unmatched. CDR3 length equals 14 residues. Construction of the TCR beta libraries employed iRepertoire HTBI primers in conjunction with Arm-PCR of CDR3 regions. TCRdb reprocessed the multiplex PCR reads via MiXCR and lists one record per CDR3 protein. The sample consists of 310,000 or so distinct CDR3 sequences, 20% to 25% of them appearing once. Documented time point: persistent/refractory GD, antithyroid drugs over 5 years with positive TRAb. PBMC-derived RNA was used for the TCR library. These data originate in a study of regulatory T cells in long-lasting Graves disease. For the study at large: Persistence in Graves' disease required over 5 years of antithyroid drugs plus positive TSH receptor antibodies. General study results and limits: Patients with persistent disease shared 2,700 or so public clonotypes, outpacing the 966 shared by new patients. Newly diagnosed Graves' patients exceeded persistent ones in TCR diversity.

The chain employs TRBV7-2 and TRBJ2-7; TRBD1 agrees at 8 bases. The material was peripheral blood mononuclear cells (PBMCs), obtained when the disease was refractory, from a patient treated with antithyroid drugs. The TCR comes from a female donor with Graves disease. This chain's CDR3 is CASSSQTGAYEQYF. The CDR3 DNA reads as TGTGCCAGCAGTTCCCAGACAGGGGCCTACGAGCAGTACTTC.